This entry concerns a single TCR beta chain. The specificity of this receptor is unknown. No base qualities exist here, and no much larger clone lies one base off it. Blood samples were collected up to 4 times in the first month after transplant and then at least monthly when available. V is pared back by 0 bases and J by 7 bases, with 13 bases lying between the germline termini. The CDR3 runs 15 residues from the cysteine to the phenylalanine. Only the CDR3 part of the read is kept: 45 bases, read in frame from the first base. The germline V gene (reference sequence) yields LNHNV for CDR1 and YYDKDF for CDR2. Receptors were amplified or captured by the immunoSEQ multiplex PCR assay. High-throughput TCR-beta CDR3 sequencing of genomic DNA from most patients was performed by Adaptive Biotechnologies. Under the source paper's analysis protocol: TCR sequencing data were retrieved from Adaptive's ImmunoSEQ software for about 17 patients, whereas three other patients were processed with MiXCR and VDJtools. CDR3 nucleotide sequences shared between donor and recipient were removed because their origin could not be assigned. To count as alloreactive, a clone needed at least 2-fold expansion over unstimulated cells and a minimum CFSE-low frequency of 0.002% (template counts) or 0.001% (read counts). Clones detected in sequenced pre-transplant spleen, lymph node, or MLR CFSE-low populations of the donor or recipient were defined as mappable. The cumulative frequency of alloreactive clones was calculated as a percentage of all sequences, weighted by copy number. The clones in this table, taken by TCRdb from immuneACCESS, are in-frame only. Not every clone is retained; where verified, under half of the shortfall comes from an unresolved V gene, and the cause of the rest is unknown. That table supplies the V and J calls and clone size; D and trimming were determined from the DNA. Here the sample has 95,000 to 100,000 clones; around 86% occur a single time. Under 1.5% of the sample is in the top ten clones.

The data were obtained in a study of graft-versus-host responses after intestinal transplantation (dated by TCRdb to the early 2020s). Turning to the overall study: The transplants that recipients got were multivisceral, liver-intestinal, or isolated intestinal. All recipients received anti-thymocyte globulin induction followed by maintenance tacrolimus and steroids for around 3 years. A cohort of 24 intestinal transplant recipients, including one retransplant, was enrolled, and a few patients lacking pretransplant specimens were excluded. After intestinal transplantation, graft-versus-host and host-versus-graft alloreactive T cell clones in the graft, circulation and bone marrow were tracked using bulk TCR-beta CDR3 sequencing. Instead of going to the commercial service, samples from a few later patients were sequenced in-house on an Illumina MiSeq and processed with MiXCR. Alloreactive clones were identified by sequencing pre-transplant mixed lymphocyte reaction products and comparing these products with unstimulated pre-transplant donor and recipient T cells. Donor T cell macrochimerism was defined as a peak of at least 4% donor T cells among recipient peripheral blood mononuclear cells. Points the paper makes about the study in general: High GvH to HvG T cell clonal ratios were observed in the allografts of patients with donor T cell macrochimerism. The relatively low number and heterogeneity of intestinal transplant patients limited the conclusions. Early after transplant, declines in HvG clones were associated with peak levels of circulating GvH clones. GvH clones turned up in recipient bone marrow, with some appearing earlier in ileal mucosa or blood, a pattern consistent with an intestinal mucosal origin.

The sample in question was PBMCs, obtained 255 days after intestinal transplant. The origin of this receptor is a human patient who received an intestinal transplant, so some T cells may come from the graft donor. The rearranged chain carries TRBV15 and TRBJ1-5, with no D gene named confidently. The sequenced DNA is TGTGCCACCAGCAGAGATAGGGCAGGTCACCAGCCCCAGCATTTT. It codes for CATSRDRAGHQPQHF.